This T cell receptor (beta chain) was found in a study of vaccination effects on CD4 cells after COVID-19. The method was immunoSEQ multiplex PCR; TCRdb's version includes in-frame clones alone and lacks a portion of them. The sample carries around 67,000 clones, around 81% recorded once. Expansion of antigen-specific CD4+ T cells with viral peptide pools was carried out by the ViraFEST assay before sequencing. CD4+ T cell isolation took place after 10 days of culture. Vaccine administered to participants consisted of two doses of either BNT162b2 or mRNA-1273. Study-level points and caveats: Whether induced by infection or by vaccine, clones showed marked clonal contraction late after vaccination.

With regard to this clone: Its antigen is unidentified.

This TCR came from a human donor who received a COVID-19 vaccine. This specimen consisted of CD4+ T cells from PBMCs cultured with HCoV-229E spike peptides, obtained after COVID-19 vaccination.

The CDR3 sequence: CASSLQGNEKLFF. The CDR3 region has the DNA TGTGCCAGCTCTCTGCAGGGTAATGAAAAACTGTTTTTT. V and J are TRBV7-2 and TRBJ1-4; possibly TRBD1 for D (5 bases). The CDR3 runs 13 residues. From germline, CDR1 is SGHTA and CDR2 FQGNSA. Trimming took off 8 bases at V and 4 bases at J, with 11 bases between the two ends.